The entry that follows covers one T cell receptor (beta chain) sequence. The data were obtained in a study of CD8+CD57+ T cells in acquired aplastic anemia. Genomic DNA was employed as the template in profiling TCR beta VDJ and CDR3. Each CDR3 protein gets one entry after TCRdb re-called the reads with MiXCR. The sample holds around 190,000 distinct CDR3 sequences, over 55% seen once. Germline CDR1 and CDR2: SGHRS and YFSETQ. The CDR3 runs to 14 residues. The germline V and J ends were trimmed by 1 base and 9 bases, with 14 bases remaining between them. The receptor was derived from a human donor in good health. The chain has TRBV5-1 and TRBJ2-1; a possible D gene is TRBD1 (7 bases). Sequencing input: sorted CD4+, CD8+, or CD8+CD57+ T cells (not recorded which) from PBMCs. The CDR3 protein is CASSLYGGGIEQFF. CDR3 in DNA: TGCGCCAGCAGCTTGTACGGAGGGGGCATTGAGCAGTTCTTC.